This section outlines one T cell receptor (beta chain) sequence together with its context. The antigen is undetermined. The data derive from a study of T cells after yellow fever vaccination. After removal of 4 bases from V and 10 bases from J, the junction contained 9 bases not matched to a gene. Germline loops: CDR1 LGHDT, CDR2 YNNKEL (reference sequence). The CDR3 has 16 amino acids. They built TCR cDNA with 5'RACE template switching, a step that put in a universal primer site and UMIs. Using its own MiXCR run on the 5' RACE reads, TCRdb lists one record per CDR3 protein. The repertoire consists of almost 600,000 distinct CDR3 sequences, with about 14% occurring once and the leading ten covering more than 13%. General study points: Sorted repertoires could include abundant contaminating clonotypes from bulk cells. Most clones from primary vaccination were detected again post-booster (around 96% CD4, 88% CD8). Only a small proportion of the clonotypes turned up in both the CD4 and the CD8 compartments, likely arising from convergent recombination.

The chain couples TRBV3-1 to TRBJ2-1; 14 nucleotides align to TRBD2. This clonotype was sampled from a man aged 30 to 45 who received the YFV17D yellow fever vaccine. Sequencing used PBMCs, obtained on the day of the yellow fever booster vaccination. In DNA, the CDR3 is TGTGCCAGCAGCCGAGCGGGACTAGCGGGAGTTGGGGAGCAGTTCTTC. Amino acid sequence: CASSRAGLAGVGEQFF.